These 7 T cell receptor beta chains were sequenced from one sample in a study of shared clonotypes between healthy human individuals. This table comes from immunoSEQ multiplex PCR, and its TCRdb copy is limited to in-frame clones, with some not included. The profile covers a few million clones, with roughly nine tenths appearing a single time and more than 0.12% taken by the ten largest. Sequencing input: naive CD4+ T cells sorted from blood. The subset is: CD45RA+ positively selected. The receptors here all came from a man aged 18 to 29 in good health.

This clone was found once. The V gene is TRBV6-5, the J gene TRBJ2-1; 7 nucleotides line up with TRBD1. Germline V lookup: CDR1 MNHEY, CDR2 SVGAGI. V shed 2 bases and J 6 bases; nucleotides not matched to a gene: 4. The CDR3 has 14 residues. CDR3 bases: TGTGCCAGCAGTTACGACAGGGTCGCCAATGAGCAGTTCTTC. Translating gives CASSYDRVANEQFF.

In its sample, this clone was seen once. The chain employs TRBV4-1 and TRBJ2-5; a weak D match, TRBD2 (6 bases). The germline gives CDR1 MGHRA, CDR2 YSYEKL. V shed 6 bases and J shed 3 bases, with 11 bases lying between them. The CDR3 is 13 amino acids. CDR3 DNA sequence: TGCGCCAGCAGTAGCGGTGCAAAAGAGACCCAGTACTTC. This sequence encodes CASSSGAKETQYF.

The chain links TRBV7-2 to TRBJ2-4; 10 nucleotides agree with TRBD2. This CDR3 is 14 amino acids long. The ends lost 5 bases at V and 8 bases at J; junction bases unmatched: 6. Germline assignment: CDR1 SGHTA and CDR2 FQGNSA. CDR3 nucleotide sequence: TGTGCCAGCAGCCCCCATAGCGGGAGGTACATTCAGTACTTC. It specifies CASSPHSGRYIQYF.

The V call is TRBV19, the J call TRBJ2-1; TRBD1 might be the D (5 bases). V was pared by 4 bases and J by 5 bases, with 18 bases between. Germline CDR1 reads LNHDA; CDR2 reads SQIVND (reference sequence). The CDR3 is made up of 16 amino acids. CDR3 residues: CASSRLGAGPHNEQFF. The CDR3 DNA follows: TGTGCCAGTAGTAGGCTCGGAGCAGGGCCCCACAATGAGCAGTTCTTC. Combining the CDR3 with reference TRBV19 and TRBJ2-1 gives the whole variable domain DGGITQSPKYLFRKEGQNVTLSCEQNLNHDAMYWYRQDPGQGLRLIYYSQIVNDFQKGDIAEGYSVSREKKESFPLTVTSAQKNPTAFYLCASSRLGAGPHNEQFFGPGTRLTVL.

CDR3 loop: CASSLLGPNSNQPQHF. The CDR3 coding sequence is TGTGCCAGCAGCCTCCTCGGTCCGAATAGCAATCAGCCCCAGCATTTT. The genes are TRBV7-8 and TRBJ1-5; D remains ambiguous. Germline V gene lookup returns CDR1 SGHVS and CDR2 FQNEAQ. Trimming took 5 bases from V and 0 from J, leaving 14 bases between them. The CDR3 sequence is 16 residues long. Complete variable domain (other parts from reference TRBV7-8 and TRBJ1-5): GAGVSQSPRYKVAKRGQDVALRCDPISGHVSLFWYQQALGQGPEFLTYFQNEAQLDKSGLPSDRFFAERPEGSVSTLKIQRTQQEDSAVYLCASSLLGPNSNQPQHFGDGTRLSIL.

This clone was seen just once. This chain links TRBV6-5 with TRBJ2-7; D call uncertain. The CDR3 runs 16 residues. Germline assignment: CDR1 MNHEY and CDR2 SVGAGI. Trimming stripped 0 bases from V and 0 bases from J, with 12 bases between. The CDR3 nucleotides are TGTGCCAGCAGTTACTCAAGTGATATACTCTCCTACGAGCAGTACTTC. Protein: CASSYSSDILSYEQYF.

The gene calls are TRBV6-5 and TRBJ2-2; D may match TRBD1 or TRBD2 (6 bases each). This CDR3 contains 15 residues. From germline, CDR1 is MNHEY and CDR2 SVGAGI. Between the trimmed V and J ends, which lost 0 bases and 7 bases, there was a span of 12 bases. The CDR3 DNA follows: TGTGCCAGCAGTTACTCAGGGGGGCAAGGCGGGGAGCTGTTTTTT. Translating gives CASSYSGGQGGELFF.